This TCR beta chain was recovered during a study of a mutant IDH1 vaccine in newly diagnosed glioma. Looking at the study overall: Former treatment meant radiotherapy, temozolomide, or both; the majority had gotten both. General study results and limits: Pseudoprogression seemed unlinked to shifts in top peripheral T cell clonotypes.

This clone was found once. The antigen is not known. Trimming cost V 6 bases and J 4 bases; bases outside gene matches: 6. The CDR3 contains 13 residues. CDR1 is KGHSH, CDR2 LQKENI, per germline. Time point described: baseline, week 1 (first vaccination visit). Documented treatment: pre-vaccination baseline after standard-of-care therapy. Patients carried new grade 3 or 4 IDH1-mutant astrocytomas lacking nuclear ATRX. Assay used: immunoSEQ multiplex PCR; TCRdb lists only in-frame clones, some missing. The sample has around 50,000 clones; more than 80% are singletons. This clonotype originated in a man in his forties or fifties with glioma. The sequences come from PBMCs, collected from a glioma patient treated with radiotherapy, temozolomide or both. The rearrangement uses TRBV18 and TRBJ2-7; 7 nucleotides line up with TRBD1. The CDR3 DNA is TGTGCCAGCTCCCGCGGACAGGCGTACGAGCAGTACTTC. It specifies CASSRGQAYEQYF.